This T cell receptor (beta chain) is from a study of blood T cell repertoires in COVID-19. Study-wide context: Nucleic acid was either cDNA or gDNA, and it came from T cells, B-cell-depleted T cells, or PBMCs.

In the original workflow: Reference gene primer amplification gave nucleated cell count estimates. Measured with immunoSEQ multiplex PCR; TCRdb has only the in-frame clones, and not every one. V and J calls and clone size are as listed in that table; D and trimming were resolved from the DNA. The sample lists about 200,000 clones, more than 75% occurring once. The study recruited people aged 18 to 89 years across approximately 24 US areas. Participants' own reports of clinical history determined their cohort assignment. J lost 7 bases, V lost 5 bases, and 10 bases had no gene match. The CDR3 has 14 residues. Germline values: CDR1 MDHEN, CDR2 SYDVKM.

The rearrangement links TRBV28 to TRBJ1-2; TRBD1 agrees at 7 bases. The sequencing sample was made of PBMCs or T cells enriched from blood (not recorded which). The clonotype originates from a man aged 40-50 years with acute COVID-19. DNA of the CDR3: TGTGCCAGCAGTCCCCCAGGGGGATGGAGTGGCTACACCTTC. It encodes CASSPPGGWSGYTF.